The 24 T cell receptor beta chains in this list originate from one sample, sequenced in a study of response to subunit inactivated influenza vaccine (dated by TCRdb to the late 2010s). Library preparation employed RT-PCR. Reads for this sample came from an Illumina HiSeq 2500. Using fastp at Q25 and MiXCR, TCRdb reprocessed the public reads and kept productive beta chains. Each CDR3 protein appears once, grouped with its most common genes and DNA. A total of about 520,000 distinct CDR3 sequences appear in this sample, 6% to 9% of them only once. The top ten hold about an eighth of the sample. The specimen was PBMCs from blood, collected around 25 months after vaccination. Source of these receptors: a man aged 45 to 75 who received an inactivated influenza vaccine. Donor details come from another sample of the same person, matched by shared clones.

This clonotype was seen only a few times. The chain uses TRBV20-1 and TRBJ2-5, with no clear D. CDR1 and CDR2 (germline): DFQATT, SNEGSKA (reference sequence). This CDR3 is 14 amino acids long. V lost 0 bases, J lost 1 base, and 9 bases lay in between. CDR3 sequence reads: CSAREGRGQETQYF. The DNA of the CDR3 is TGCAGTGCTAGAGAAGGTCGTGGCCAAGAGACCCAGTACTTC.

This clonotype was seen ten or more times. This chain joins TRBV20-1 and TRBJ2-3; 9 positions agree with TRBD2. The ends lost 6 bases at V and 4 bases at J; junction bases unmatched: 14. The germline CDR1 and CDR2 sequences are DFQATT and SNEGSKA (reference sequence). The CDR3 has 16 amino acids. The CDR3 protein is CSANRIAGGFSDTQYF. CDR3 nucleotide sequence: TGCAGTGCCAACCGGATTGCGGGGGGGTTCTCAGATACGCAGTATTTT.

The sample holds one count of this clonotype. The genes are TRBV5-1 and TRBJ2-3; 10 bases match TRBD1. Germline CDR1 SGHRS, CDR2 YFSETQ. The CDR3 extends over 19 amino acids. The trim removed 1 base at V and 4 bases at J, leaving 15 bases unmatched. CDR3 sequence reads: CASSLWGTLDRGGPDTQYF. Written as DNA, the CDR3 is TGCGCCAGCAGCTTGTGGGGCACTCTGGACAGGGGGGGCCCAGATACGCAGTATTTT.

This clonotype was detected many times. This sequence joins TRBV6-2 or TRBV6-3 and TRBJ1-1; D is unresolved. V was cut by 2 bases and J by 1 base, with 14 bases left in between. This CDR3 comprises 16 residues. CDR1 and CDR2 from the germline V gene are MNHEY and SVGEGT. CDR3 nucleotides: TGTGCCAGCAGTTACGAACCGGCGTGGGAGAACACTGAAGCTTTCTTT. Its protein is CASSYEPAWENTEAFF.

Concerning this clonotype: The germline gene is not matched at one end of the junction; a read error may be the cause. The chain links TRBV5-1 to TRBJ1-1, with TRBD1 matching over 7 bases. This CDR3 contains 16 residues. CDR1 SGHRS and CDR2 YFSETQ come from the germline V gene. The CDR3 DNA follows: TGCGACAGCAGCTTGGGACAGAACCATTTGAACACTGAAGCTTTCTTT. This codes for CDSSLGQNHLNTEAFF.

This clonotype was picked up many times. This chain uses TRBV7-2 with TRBJ2-5; D remains ambiguous. The V and J ends lost 5 bases and 4 bases respectively, with 11 bases between them. Germline CDR1 is SGHTA and CDR2 is FQGNSA. The CDR3 contains 13 residues. CDR3 coding DNA: TGTGCCAGCAGCCTAGTTTTCCGAGAGACCCAGTACTTC. Translation gives CASSLVFRETQYF.

This clonotype appeared a few times. This chain uses TRBV9 with TRBJ2-3; D possibly uses TRBD1 or TRBD2 (5 bases each). Germline-derived CDR1 and CDR2 are SGDLS and YYNGEE. This CDR3 has 16 amino acids. V lost 0 bases to trimming and J lost 6 bases, with 17 bases between them. CDR3 nucleotide sequence: TGTGCCAGCAGCGTAGCTGGGGGAGATACGGCGGATACGCAGTATTTT. It yields the protein CASSVAGGDTADTQYF.

The rearrangement uses TRBV7-2 and TRBJ1-1; TRBD1 matches at 8 bases. Germline V CDR1 and CDR2: SGHTA, FQGNSA. Germline trimming cut 4 bases from V and 10 bases from J; bases unmatched to any gene: 11. The CDR3 is made up of 14 amino acids. The CDR3, as DNA: TGTGCCAGCAGCTCATCCGGACAGGGAGGCGGAGCTTTCTTT. This sequence encodes CASSSSGQGGGAFF.

This clonotype appeared many times. This chain connects TRBV20-1 to TRBJ1-2, with D unresolved. The CDR3 is made up of 10 amino acids. V gave up 0 bases and J gave up 9 bases, with 5 bases separating them. Germline CDR1 is DFQATT and CDR2 is SNEGSKA (reference sequence). CDR3 in amino acids: CSARDFSYTF. CDR3 nucleotides: TGCAGTGCTAGAGACTTCAGCTACACCTTC.

This clonotype has just a few counts. V gene TRBV30 combines with J gene TRBJ2-5; D might be TRBD2 (6 bases). The CDR3 is made up of 16 amino acids. V lost 5 bases and J 0 bases, leaving 19 bases between the germline ends. Germline assignment: CDR1 GTSNPN and CDR2 SVGIG (reference sequence). CDR3 sequence reads: CAWGEAGRLYQETQYF. The DNA for the CDR3 is TGTGCCTGGGGGGAGGCAGGCCGACTGTACCAAGAGACCCAGTACTTC.

This clonotype was observed a handful of times. V usage is TRBV20-1 and J usage is TRBJ2-7; D not certain. Trimming removed 6 bases at V and 5 bases at J, with 8 bases between. Germline CDR1 and CDR2: DFQATT and SNEGSKA (reference sequence). This CDR3 spans 10 amino acids. CDR3 nucleotide sequence: TGCAGTGCAACAAGGGACGAGCAGTACTTC. It specifies CSATRDEQYF.

V gene TRBV29-1 combines with J gene TRBJ1-1, with TRBD1 identical over 9 bases. Germline V gene lookup returns CDR1 SQVTM and CDR2 ANQGSEA. J lost 4 bases, V lost 3 bases, and 9 bases had no gene match. This CDR3 comprises 15 residues. The CDR3 protein is CSVDPRRTGATEAFF. CDR3 bases: TGCAGCGTTGACCCGCGGCGGACAGGGGCCACTGAAGCTTTCTTT. The full variable domain, completed using reference TRBV29-1 and TRBJ1-1, is SAVISQKPSRDICQRGTSLTIQCQVDSQVTMMFWYRQQPGQSLTLIATANQGSEATYESGFVIDKFPISRPNLTFSTLTVSNMSPEDSSIYLCSVDPRRTGATEAFFGQGTRLTVV.

This clonotype occurred a few times. This sequence joins TRBV11-2 and TRBJ2-3; D gene uncertain. V was clipped by 5 bases and J by 2 bases, with 11 bases between them. The CDR3 runs 14 residues. CDR1 SGHAT and CDR2 FQNNGV come from the germline V gene. CDR3 DNA: TGTGCCAGCAGCCCTAAGACACCCACAGATACGCAGTATTTT. Translation gives CASSPKTPTDTQYF.

This clonotype has a count of ten or more. V usage is TRBV3-1 and J usage is TRBJ1-1, with a weak D call TRBD1 (5 bases). CDR3 size: 14 residues. The germline gives CDR1 LGHDT, CDR2 YNNKEL (reference sequence). Deletions cut 3 bases from V and 0 bases from J, with 8 bases between. This CDR3 is CASSQTEMNTEAFF. For the CDR3, the DNA is TGTGCCAGCAGCCAGACAGAGATGAACACTGAAGCTTTCTTT.

The sample holds many counts of this clonotype. DNA for the CDR3: TGCGCCAGCAGCCCCGGAGGCGGCGATGTAAGATATGGCTACACCTTC. Encoded protein: CASSPGGGDVRYGYTF. The V call is TRBV4-3, the J call TRBJ1-2; D not certain. The germline V gene has CDR1 LGHNA and CDR2 YSLEER. This CDR3 is 16 amino acids long. Trimming shortened V by 4 bases and J by 5 bases, and 20 bases separated the two germline ends.

The rearrangement links TRBV4-3 to TRBJ2-1; 9 positions match TRBD2. V was pared by 7 bases and J by 5 bases, with 3 bases of the junction left unmatched. The germline V gene encodes CDR1 LGHNA and CDR2 YSLEER. This CDR3 has 13 residues. In nucleotides, the CDR3 is TGCGCCAGCAAGCTAGCGGGGCACAATGAGCAGTTCTTC. Encoded protein: CASKLAGHNEQFF.

The genes are TRBV5-1 and TRBJ1-1; no reliable D call. Germline V gene lookup returns CDR1 SGHRS and CDR2 YFSETQ. V gave up 5 bases and J gave up 1 base, with 18 bases separating them. This CDR3 contains 16 residues. CDR3 sequence reads: CASRQGETSKNTEAFF. The CDR3 nucleotides are TGCGCCAGCAGACAAGGAGAGACGTCTAAGAACACTGAAGCTTTCTTT.

This rearrangement joins TRBV13 to TRBJ2-1; the match to TRBD2 covers 11 bases. Losses at the gene ends were 8 bases for V and 3 bases for J; bases not matched to a gene: 3. The CDR3 covers 14 residues. Germline lookup yields CDR1 PRHDT and CDR2 FYEKMQ (reference sequence). In DNA, the CDR3 is TGTGCCAGCGCAACTAGCGGGGGCTACAATGAGCAGTTCTTC. It codes for CASATSGGYNEQFF.

This clonotype appeared many times. The genes are TRBV10-3 and TRBJ2-4, with D possibly being TRBD2 (5 bases). This CDR3 region has 14 residues. V dropped 0 bases and J dropped 9 bases, with 12 bases sitting between them. CDR1 ENHRY and CDR2 SYGVKD come from the germline V gene. CDR3 nucleotides: TGTGCCATCAGTGAGTCGGACTTAGAAGCCATTCAGTACTTC. Residues: CAISESDLEAIQYF.

This clonotype came up a few times. J is TRBJ1-5 and V is TRBV6-1; 12 bases align to TRBD1. The CDR3 is 16 amino acids. The V and J ends lost 5 bases and 5 bases, in that order; junction bases with no gene match: 7. The germline V gene has CDR1 MNHNS and CDR2 SASEGT. CDR3 bases: TGTGCCAGCAGTAGCCGGGACAGGGGGCGGGATCAGCCCCAGCATTTT. Its protein product is CASSSRDRGRDQPQHF.

This clonotype was found many times. The chain combines TRBV15 with TRBJ2-3; either TRBD1 or TRBD2 may fit D (6 bases each). V dropped 3 bases and J dropped 2 bases, with 15 bases sitting between them. The CDR3 runs to 16 residues. Germline V gene lookup returns CDR1 LNHNV and CDR2 YYDKDF (reference sequence). CDR3 bases: TGTGCCACCAGCAGGGATAGGGGGGCCCCCACAGATACGCAGTATTTT. It encodes CATSRDRGAPTDTQYF. The variable domain in full, with the rest retrieved from reference TRBV15 and TRBJ2-3, is DAMVIQNPRYQVTQFGKPVTLSCSQTLNHNVMYWYQQKSSQAPKLLFHYYDKDFNNEADTPDNFQSRRPNTSFCFLDIRSPGLGDTAMYLCATSRDRGAPTDTQYFGPGTRLTVL.

This chain connects TRBV6-2 or TRBV6-3 to TRBJ2-3; weak D call: TRBD2 (6 bases). This CDR3 is built from 14 residues. Trimming stripped 5 bases from V and 8 bases from J, with 17 bases between. From germline, CDR1 is MNHEY and CDR2 SVGEGT. CDR3 coding DNA: TGTGCCAGCAGTGACTGGGGACGGGGAGGTACGCAGTATTTT. Translating gives CASSDWGRGGTQYF.

The CDR3 protein is CAISSAGTSGAFFYNEQFF. The CDR3 DNA is TGTGCCATCAGTAGCGCCGGGACTAGCGGAGCTTTCTTCTACAATGAGCAGTTCTTC. The rearrangement uses TRBV10-3 and TRBJ2-1; the match to TRBD2 covers 11 bases. CDR1 is ENHRY and CDR2 is SYGVKD in the germline V gene. Unmatched junction bases numbered 15, after V lost 5 bases and J lost 3 bases. The CDR3 runs 19 residues.

This clonotype was seen more than once but under ten times. V usage is TRBV7-9 and J usage is TRBJ2-3; 7 bases match TRBD2. Germline CDR1 SEHNR, CDR2 FQNEAQ (reference sequence). This CDR3 spans 17 amino acids. The ends lost 4 bases at V and 0 bases at J; junction bases unmatched: 10. The chain's CDR3 is CASSSRGILASTDTQYF. The CDR3 bases are TGTGCCAGCAGCTCCCGAGGCATACTAGCGAGCACAGATACGCAGTATTTT.